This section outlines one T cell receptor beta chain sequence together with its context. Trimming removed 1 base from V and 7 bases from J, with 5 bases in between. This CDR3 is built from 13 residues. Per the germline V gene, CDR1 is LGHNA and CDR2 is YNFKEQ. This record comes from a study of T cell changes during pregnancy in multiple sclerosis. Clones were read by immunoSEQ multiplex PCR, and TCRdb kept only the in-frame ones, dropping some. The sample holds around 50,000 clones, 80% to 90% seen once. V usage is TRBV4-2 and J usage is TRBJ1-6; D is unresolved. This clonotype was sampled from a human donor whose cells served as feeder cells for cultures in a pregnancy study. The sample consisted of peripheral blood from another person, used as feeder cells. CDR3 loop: CASSQVRNSPLHF. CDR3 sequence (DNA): TGTGCCAGCAGCCAAGTACGAAATTCACCCCTCCACTTT.